A single sample gave rise to the 16 T cell receptor beta chains below, sequenced in a study of shared clonotypes between healthy human individuals (dated by TCRdb to about 2020). The receptor library was made with the immunoSEQ multiplex PCR assay. Entries here come from immuneACCESS through TCRdb and include only in-frame sequences with V and J called. Some clones fail to appear in such tables; in the studies checked, an unresolved V gene covers under half of the shortfall, and the cause of the remainder is unknown. In this sample the table shows millions of clones, more than 80% of which occur a single time. The ten largest clones take up 0.39% of the sample. Sequences were obtained from naive CD4+ T cells from PBMCs. The cell subset or site tag for this specimen amounts to: CD45RA+ positively selected. The receptors shown here come from a man younger than 35 in good health. Some clones in this sample may be carry-over from other donors' samples.

The rearrangement joins TRBV5-1 to TRBJ2-7; no firm D call. CDR3 length: 14 amino acids. Germline V gene lookup returns CDR1 SGHRS and CDR2 YFSETQ. Trimming cost V 4 bases and J 4 bases, with 15 bases left between them. The CDR3 region has the DNA TGCGCCAGCAGCACCTCCGACGGAACTTACGAGCAGTACTTC. Protein: CASSTSDGTYEQYF.

This clone has more than one count but fewer than ten. The chain links TRBV7-3 to TRBJ1-1; D call uncertain. The CDR3 length is 13 residues. Germline CDR1 is SGHTA and CDR2 is FQGTGA. Deletions cut 8 bases from V and 4 bases from J, with 14 bases between. The CDR3 spells CASAVGTATEAFF. The CDR3 nucleotides are TGTGCCAGCGCGGTAGGAACAGCCACTGAAGCTTTCTTT.

The chain has TRBV28 and TRBJ1-1; TRBD1 matches 11 bases. Germline V gene lookup returns CDR1 MDHEN and CDR2 SYDVKM. This CDR3 spans 15 amino acids. J lost 6 bases, V lost 5 bases, and 8 bases had no gene match. CDR3 DNA sequence: TGTGCCAGCAGTGGGGAGGACAGGGGGCGAGCTGAAGCTTTCTTT. Encoded protein: CASSGEDRGRAEAFF.

This chain links TRBV2 with TRBJ2-1; 10 positions match TRBD2. This CDR3 comprises 14 residues. Germline V gene data show CDR1 as SNHLY and CDR2 as FYNNEI. V lost 3 bases to trimming and J lost 13 bases; unmatched junction nucleotides: 9. Written as DNA, the CDR3 is TGTGCCAGCAGTGATGGAGCGGGAGGGGGGGGACAGTTCTTC. Residues: CASSDGAGGGGQFF. Complete variable domain (other parts from reference TRBV2 and TRBJ2-1): EPEVTQTPSHQVTQMGQEVILRCVPISNHLYFYWYRQILGQKVEFLVSFYNNEISEKSEIFDDQFSVERPDGSNFTLKIRSTKLEDSAMYFCASSDGAGGGGQFFGPGTRLTVL.

The V and J genes are TRBV7-2 and TRBJ2-3; D is unclear. Looked up from germline, CDR1 is SGHTA and CDR2 is FQGNSA. The CDR3 is 14 amino acids. Deletions cut 5 bases from V and 0 bases from J, with 9 bases between. The CDR3 region has the DNA TGTGCCAGCAGCCCTCGGCAGAGCACAGATACGCAGTATTTT. Translating it yields CASSPRQSTDTQYF.

This clone was detected once. V and J are TRBV6-4 and TRBJ2-1; 7 bases are shared with TRBD2. V was clipped by 4 bases and J by 5 bases; unmatched bases: 8. Germline V CDR1 and CDR2: MRHNA, SNTAGT. The CDR3 is made up of 15 amino acids. In DNA, the CDR3 is TGTGCCAGCAGTGCCGTATTAGCGGGCCACAATGAGCAGTTCTTC. It yields the protein CASSAVLAGHNEQFF.

The chain is built from TRBV6-1 and TRBJ2-1, with D hard to call. The length of the CDR3 is 11 residues. Germline-derived CDR1 and CDR2 are MNHNS and SASEGT. Trimming took off 5 bases at V and 6 bases at J, with 5 bases between the two ends. The CDR3 bases are TGTGCCAGCAGTCCCACCAATGAGCAGTTCTTC. Translation gives CASSPTNEQFF.

The chain employs TRBV11-3 and TRBJ2-2, with a possible D match to TRBD1 (6 bases). This CDR3 has 18 amino acids. CDR1 and CDR2 from the germline V gene are SGHNT and YENEEA. Trimming cost V 0 bases and J 8 bases, with 22 bases left between them. Here the CDR3 DNA reads TGTGCCAGCAGCTTAGAACCGTTGCTAGCCCAGGGGTCGGGGGAGCTGTTTTTT. It codes for CASSLEPLLAQGSGELFF.

CDR3 sequence (DNA): TGTGCCAGCAGCATAGCGGGACCTCCCTACGAGCAGTACTTC. Residues: CASSIAGPPYEQYF. The J gene is TRBJ2-7, the V gene TRBV28; 8 bases fit TRBD2. This CDR3 is built from 14 residues. Germline V lookup: CDR1 MDHEN, CDR2 SYDVKM. Trimming removed 6 bases from V and 2 bases from J; junction bases left unmatched: 6.

The CDR3 reads CASSEVYGGMNTEAFF. CDR3 nucleotide sequence: TGTGCCAGCAGTGAAGTTTATGGAGGGATGAACACTGAAGCTTTCTTT. The chain links TRBV6-1 to TRBJ1-1; D call uncertain. Deletions cut 1 base from V and 0 bases from J, with 12 bases between. The CDR3 is 16 amino acids. Germline-derived CDR1 and CDR2 are MNHNS and SASEGT.

CDR3 amino acids: CASSPGVQSNQPQHF. As DNA, the CDR3 is TGTGCCAGCTCACCAGGGGTACAGTCAAATCAGCCCCAGCATTTT. This chain links TRBV18 with TRBJ1-5; D is ambiguous. V was pared by 2 bases and J by 4 bases, with 12 bases between. This CDR3 contains 15 residues. CDR1 is KGHSH and CDR2 is LQKENI in the germline V gene.

This sequence joins TRBV5-1 and TRBJ2-7; either TRBD1 or TRBD2 may supply D (5 bases each). Germline values: CDR1 SGHRS, CDR2 YFSETQ. V lost 5 bases to trimming and J lost 0 bases, with 15 bases between them. The CDR3 totals 15 residues. This CDR3 is CASSPGPTSSYEQYF. The CDR3 DNA follows: TGCGCCAGCAGTCCGGGACCTACGAGCTCCTACGAGCAGTACTTC.

This chain uses TRBV18 with TRBJ1-2, with 9 bases identical to TRBD1. V lost 3 bases, J lost 7 bases, and 9 bases stayed unmatched. Germline V gene lookup returns CDR1 KGHSH and CDR2 LQKENI. The CDR3 has 15 residues. CDR3 DNA sequence: TGTGCCAGCTCACCGTCTCGACAGGGGGTTTTTGGCTACACCTTC. This encodes CASSPSRQGVFGYTF.

The chain links TRBV5-1 to TRBJ1-3, with unresolved D. Trimming stripped 7 bases from V and 4 bases from J, with 18 bases between. Germline V gene sequence: CDR1 SGHRS, CDR2 YFSETQ. CDR3 length equals 15 residues. CDR3: CASGPTGLEGNTIYF. In DNA form, the CDR3 reads TGCGCCAGCGGTCCGACCGGACTTGAAGGAAACACCATATATTTT.

The chain is built from TRBV4-1 and TRBJ2-1; D is ambiguous. Trimming stripped 5 bases from V and 5 bases from J, with 13 bases between. The CDR3 totals 14 residues. The germline CDR1 and CDR2 sequences are MGHRA and YSYEKL. In DNA, the CDR3 is TGCGCCAGCAGCTTTAGTCCCACAGACAATGAGCAGTTCTTC. Residues: CASSFSPTDNEQFF.

Regarding this clone: Other DNA sequences from this sample encode an identical CDR3 as well. This sequence joins TRBV5-4 and TRBJ2-7; 10 positions agree with TRBD2. Germline CDR1 reads SGHNT; CDR2 reads YYREEE (reference sequence). The CDR3 runs to 16 residues. V lost 0 bases, J lost 0 bases, and 3 bases stayed unmatched. As DNA, the CDR3 is TGTGCCAGCAGCTTGGGCAGCGGGAGGGCCTCCTACGAGCAGTACTTC. It is translated as CASSLGSGRASYEQYF. Based on the CDR3 plus reference TRBV5-4 and TRBJ2-7, the full variable domain is ETGVTQSPTHLIKTRGQQVTLRCSSQSGHNTVSWYQQALGQGPQFIFQYYREEENGRGNFPPRFSGLQFPNYSSELNVNALELDDSALYLCASSLGSGRASYEQYFGPGTRLTVT.